The 10 T cell receptor beta chains below were found in one sample sequenced in a study of blood T cell repertoires in COVID-19. Only in-frame clones appear in the TCRdb table, and some are missing; sequencing was by immunoSEQ multiplex PCR. This table has approximately 300,000 clones, roughly nine tenths appearing once. The sequenced material came from PBMCs or T cells enriched from blood (not recorded which). Every receptor here comes from a man aged 60-69 years who had recovered from COVID-19.

The chain joins TRBV5-1 to TRBJ2-7; D is possibly TRBD2 (6 bases). The CDR3 spans 18 residues. Trimming stripped 7 bases from V and 4 bases from J, with 30 bases between. Germline V gene lookup returns CDR1 SGHRS and CDR2 YFSETQ. The CDR3 is CASSGDPIMGKGGYEQYF. CDR3 in DNA: TGCGCCAGCTCCGGGGACCCCATAATGGGAAAGGGAGGATACGAGCAGTACTTC.

This rearrangement joins TRBV5-1 to TRBJ1-1; 7 bases fit TRBD1. The CDR3 is made up of 15 amino acids. CDR1 and CDR2 (germline): SGHRS, YFSETQ. V was clipped by 4 bases and J by 2 bases; unmatched bases: 8. The DNA for the CDR3 is TGCGCCAGCAGCACGGGACAGCCTACCAACACTGAAGCTTTCTTT. Protein product: CASSTGQPTNTEAFF.

The CDR3 region has the DNA TGTGCCAGCAGCTTAGGGGAAGTGAACACTGAAGCTTTCTTT. Amino acids: CASSLGEVNTEAFF. The rearrangement joins TRBV5-4 to TRBJ1-1; D possibly corresponds to TRBD1 (5 bases). The V gene's germline CDR1 is SGHNT and CDR2 YYREEE (reference sequence). The length of the CDR3 is 14 residues. V dropped 2 bases and J dropped 0 bases, with 8 bases sitting between them.

A note on this clone: One end of the junction is discordant with germline, which a read error may explain. The chain employs TRBV6-5 and TRBJ1-2, with D hard to call. The CDR3 spans 13 residues. From germline, CDR1 is MNHEY and CDR2 SVGAGI. The CDR3 loop reads CASSYYTNYGYTF. The DNA for the CDR3 is TGTGCCAGCAGCTACTACACTAACTATGGCTACACCTTC.

The genes are TRBV7-2 and TRBJ1-2; 7 nucleotides line up with TRBD1. The CDR3 spans 13 residues. Germline-derived CDR1 and CDR2 are SGHTA and FQGNSA. J lost 4 bases, V lost 1 base, and 0 bases had no gene match. CDR3: CASSLGTGYGYTF. The CDR3 DNA follows: TGTGCCAGCAGCTTAGGGACAGGCTATGGCTACACCTTC.

The V gene is TRBV11-1, the J gene TRBJ1-1, with 8 bases that match TRBD1. The CDR3 loop spans 15 amino acids. V lost 1 base to trimming and J lost 6 bases; unmatched junction nucleotides: 7. The germline V gene encodes CDR1 SGHAT and CDR2 FQDESV (reference sequence). Here the CDR3 reads CASSLGDDRGAEAFF. In nucleotides, the CDR3 is TGTGCCAGCAGCTTAGGGGACGACAGGGGAGCTGAAGCTTTCTTT.

This chain joins TRBV7-8 and TRBJ2-1; 10 bases are shared with TRBD2. With V trimmed by 5 bases and J by 3 bases, 7 bases remained unmatched. The V gene's germline CDR1 is SGHVS and CDR2 FQNEAQ. This CDR3 contains 16 residues. The CDR3 DNA sequence: TGTGCCAGCAGCCCCCTAAGCGGGAGGGACTACAATGAGCAGTTCTTC. Protein sequence: CASSPLSGRDYNEQFF.

The CDR3 sequence: CAIRDRERGVRSGYTF. In DNA, the CDR3 is TGTGCCATACGGGACAGGGAACGAGGGGTTAGGAGTGGCTACACCTTC. V is TRBV10-3 and J is TRBJ1-2; TRBD1 aligns across 9 bases. The CDR3 has 16 amino acids. The germline CDR1 and CDR2 sequences are ENHRY and SYGVKD. With 9 bases clipped from V and 7 bases from J, the junction kept 18 bases outside the gene matches.

The chain is built from TRBV2 and TRBJ2-7, with D maybe TRBD1 (5 bases). The CDR3 is 15 residues long. CDR1 and CDR2 from the germline V gene are SNHLY and FYNNEI. V was clipped by 5 bases and J by 2 bases, with 16 bases between them. The CDR3 sequence: CASSWVTSGPYEQYF. The CDR3 bases are TGTGCCAGCAGTTGGGTGACGTCAGGGCCCTACGAGCAGTACTTC.

The V call is TRBV12-3 or TRBV12-4, the J call TRBJ1-5; D gene uncertain. The germline V and J ends were trimmed by 0 bases and 9 bases, with 9 bases remaining between them. The CDR3 totals 13 residues. This CDR3 is CASSLAPWAPQHF. For the CDR3, the DNA is TGTGCCAGCAGTTTAGCGCCCTGGGCGCCCCAGCATTTT.